This is a list of T cell receptor beta chains from one sample in a study of response to subunit inactivated influenza vaccine. Each CDR3 protein gets one entry after TCRdb re-called the RT-PCR reads with MiXCR. The table records under 200,000 distinct CDR3 sequences, approximately 12% of them present only once. This same sample was also taken into another study, of T cells expressing NK-cell markers.

Sample: CD8+ T cells sorted from PBMCs, taken 12 days after vaccination. Receptor source: a man between 45 and 60 years old who received an inactivated influenza vaccine. Each CDR3 is given with its conserved first and last residue. The D gene is left open where the match is weak. Not every row has a clone size; where given, it reads once, few, many or a size class.

cdr3_aa	cdr3_nt	j_call	d_call	clone_size	v_call
CASSSSGGGSTDTQYF	TGTGCCAGCAGTTCGAGCGGGGGGGGGAGCACAGATACGCAGTATTTT	TRBJ2-3	TRBD2	few	TRBV12-3/TRBV12-4
CASSSPLAALAKPNTGELFF	TGTGCCAGCAGTTCCCCACTAGCGGCGCTCGCGAAACCGAACACCGGGGAGCTGTTTTTT	TRBJ2-2	TRBD2	NA	TRBV28
CSVGGLTTANYGYTF	TGCAGCGTTGGGGGACTTACGACGGCTAACTATGGCTACACCTTC	TRBJ1-2	NA	few	TRBV29-1
CASNYREGTEAFF	TGTGCCAGCAATTACAGGGAGGGGACTGAAGCTTTCTTT	TRBJ1-1	NA	few	TRBV12-3/TRBV12-4
CSVVGLAGVEQYF	TGCAGCGTTGTGGGACTAGCGGGAGTCGAGCAGTACTTC	TRBJ2-7	TRBD2	many	TRBV29-1
CASSLAGDGELFF	TGTGCCAGCAGTTTGGCAGGGGACGGGGAGCTGTTTTTT	TRBJ2-2	NA	many	TRBV27
CAISEPTGTGGEAFF	TGTGCCATCAGTGAGCCGACCGGGACAGGGGGTGAAGCTTTCTTT	TRBJ1-1	TRBD1	few	TRBV10-3
CASSFTDSSYEQYF	TGTGCCAGCAGTTTTACGGATAGCTCCTACGAGCAGTACTTC	TRBJ2-7	NA	NA	TRBV27
CATSDGLERKLFF	TGTGCCACCAGTGACGGCCTGGAGAGGAAACTGTTTTTT	TRBJ1-4	NA	NA	TRBV24-1
CASSKDLDGYTF	TGTGCCAGCAGTAAAGACCTCGATGGCTACACCTTC	TRBJ1-2	NA	few	TRBV6-6
CASRDGTGPSYEQYF	TGTGCCAGCAGAGACGGGACAGGACCATCCTACGAGCAGTACTTC	TRBJ2-7	TRBD1	NA	TRBV6-2/TRBV6-3
CASSQDGYGATEAFF	TGCGCCAGCAGCCAAGATGGGTACGGGGCCACTGAAGCTTTCTTT	TRBJ1-1	NA	few	TRBV4-3
CASSYLTDYGYTF	TGTGCCAGCAGCTACTTGACAGACTATGGCTACACCTTC	TRBJ1-2	NA	NA	TRBV7-2
CASRKGGTEAFF	TGTGCCAGCAGAAAGGGGGGGACTGAAGCTTTCTTT	TRBJ1-1	NA	NA	TRBV12-3/TRBV12-4
CSARDSGTSDYEQYF	TGCAGTGCTAGAGATTCCGGGACTAGCGACTACGAGCAGTACTTC	TRBJ2-7	TRBD2	many	TRBV20-1
CASSQGRTGVSPLHF	TGCGCCAGCAGCCAAGGACGGACGGGGGTTTCACCCCTCCACTTT	TRBJ1-6	NA	few	TRBV4-3